This TCR beta chain was sequenced for a study of OX40 agonist ivuxolimab in advanced cancers. Study at large: Patients assigned to dose escalation were diagnosed with hepatocellular carcinoma, melanoma, renal cell or head and neck cancer. A history of anti-PD-1, anti-PD-L1 or anti-CTLA-4 therapy was acceptable, and approximately 41% had some. Partial responses, seen in three patients, involved one hepatocellular carcinoma and two cutaneous melanomas.

Study observations and caveats: Both CD4+ and CD8+ T cell populations in blood had undergone clonal expansion by week 6 at 0.1 to 3.0 mg/kg.

This clone appeared once. Antigen: not known. The length of the CDR3 is 15 residues. Per germline, CDR1 PRHDT and CDR2 FYEKMQ (reference sequence). The V end lost 8 bases, the J end lost 4 bases, and 17 bases lay between the germline ends. TCRdb's copy holds only in-frame clones and misses some; the assay was immunoSEQ multiplex PCR. Of 28,000 or so clones in the sample, approximately 79% are singletons; the top ten hold under 30%. Here the sequenced sample was CD4+ or CD8+ T cells sorted from blood, taken in a trial of the OX40 agonist ivuxolimab. The rearrangement links TRBV13 to TRBJ2-2, with a weak D call TRBD1 (5 bases). The sequence came from an adult with an advanced solid tumor such as melanoma, head and neck, liver or kidney cancer. The CDR3 protein is CASSPGPSGTGELFF. As DNA, the CDR3 is TGTGCCAGCTCCCCAGGGCCGTCGGGCACCGGGGAGCTGTTTTTT.